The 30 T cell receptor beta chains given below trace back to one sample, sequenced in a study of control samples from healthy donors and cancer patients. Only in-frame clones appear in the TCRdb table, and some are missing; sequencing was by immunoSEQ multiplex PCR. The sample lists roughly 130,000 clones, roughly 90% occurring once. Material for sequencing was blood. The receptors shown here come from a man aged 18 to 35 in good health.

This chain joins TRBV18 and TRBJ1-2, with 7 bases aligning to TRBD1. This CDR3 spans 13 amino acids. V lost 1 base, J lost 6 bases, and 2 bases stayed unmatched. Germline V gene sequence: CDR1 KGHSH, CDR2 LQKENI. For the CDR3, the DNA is TGTGCCAGCTCACCACGTCAGGGGGATGGCTACACCTTC. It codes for CASSPRQGDGYTF.

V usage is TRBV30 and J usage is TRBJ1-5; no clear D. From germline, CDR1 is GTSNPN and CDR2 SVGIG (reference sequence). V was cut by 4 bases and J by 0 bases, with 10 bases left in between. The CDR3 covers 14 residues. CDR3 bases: TGTGCCTGGACCCCGGGAAATAGCAATCAGCCCCAGCATTTT. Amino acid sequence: CAWTPGNSNQPQHF.

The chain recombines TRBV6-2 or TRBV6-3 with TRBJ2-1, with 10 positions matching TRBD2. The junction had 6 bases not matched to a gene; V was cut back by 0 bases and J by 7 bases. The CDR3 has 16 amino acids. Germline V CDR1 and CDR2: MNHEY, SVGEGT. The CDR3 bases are TGTGCCAGCAGTTACTCGGTAGCGGGAGGTTTTAATGAGCAGTTCTTC. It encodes CASSYSVAGGFNEQFF.

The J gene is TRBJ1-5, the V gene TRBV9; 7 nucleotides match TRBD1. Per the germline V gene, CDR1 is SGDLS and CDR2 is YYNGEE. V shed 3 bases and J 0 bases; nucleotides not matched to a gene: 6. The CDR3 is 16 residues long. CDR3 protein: CASSAGGRNSNQPQHF. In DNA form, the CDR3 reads TGTGCCAGCAGCGCAGGGGGGCGGAATAGCAATCAGCCCCAGCATTTT.

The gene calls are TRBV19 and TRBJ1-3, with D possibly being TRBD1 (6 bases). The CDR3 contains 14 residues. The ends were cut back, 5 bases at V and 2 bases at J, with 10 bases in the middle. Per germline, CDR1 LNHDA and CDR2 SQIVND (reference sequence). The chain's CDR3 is CASSRDTPGNTIYF. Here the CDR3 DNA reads TGTGCCAGTAGTCGGGACACTCCTGGAAACACCATATATTTT.

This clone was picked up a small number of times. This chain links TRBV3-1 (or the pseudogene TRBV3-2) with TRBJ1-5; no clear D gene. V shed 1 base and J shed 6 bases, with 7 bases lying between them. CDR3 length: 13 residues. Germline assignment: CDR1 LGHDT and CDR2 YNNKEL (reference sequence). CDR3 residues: CASSQGLGQPQHF. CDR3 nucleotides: TGTGCCAGCAGCCAAGGGTTAGGTCAGCCCCAGCATTTT.

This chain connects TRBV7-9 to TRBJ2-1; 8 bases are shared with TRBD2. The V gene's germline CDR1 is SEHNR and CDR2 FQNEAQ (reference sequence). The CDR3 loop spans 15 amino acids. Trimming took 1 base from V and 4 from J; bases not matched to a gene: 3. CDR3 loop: CASSLGSGNYNEQFF. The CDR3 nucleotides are TGTGCCAGCAGCTTAGGTAGCGGGAATTACAATGAGCAGTTCTTC.

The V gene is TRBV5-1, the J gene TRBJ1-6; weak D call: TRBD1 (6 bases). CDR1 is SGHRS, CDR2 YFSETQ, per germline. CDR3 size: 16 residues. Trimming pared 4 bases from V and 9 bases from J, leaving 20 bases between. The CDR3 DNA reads TGCGCCAGCAGCCTGGGACAAGGACGAGGGGGTTCACCCCTCCACTTT. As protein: CASSLGQGRGGSPLHF.

This CDR3 reads CASSLDRVSYNEQFF. DNA of the CDR3: TGCGCCAGCAGCCTTGATCGGGTGTCCTACAATGAGCAGTTCTTC. This chain links TRBV4-1 with TRBJ2-1; no firm D call. Trimming removed 4 bases at V and 1 base at J, with 11 bases between. The CDR3 consists of 15 residues. From germline, CDR1 is MGHRA and CDR2 YSYEKL.

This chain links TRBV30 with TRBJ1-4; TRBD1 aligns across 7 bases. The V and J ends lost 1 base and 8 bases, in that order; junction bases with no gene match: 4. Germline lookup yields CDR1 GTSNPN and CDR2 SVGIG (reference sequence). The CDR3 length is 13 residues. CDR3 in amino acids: CAWSEGAGEKLFF. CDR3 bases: TGTGCCTGGAGTGAGGGGGCCGGCGAAAAACTGTTTTTT.

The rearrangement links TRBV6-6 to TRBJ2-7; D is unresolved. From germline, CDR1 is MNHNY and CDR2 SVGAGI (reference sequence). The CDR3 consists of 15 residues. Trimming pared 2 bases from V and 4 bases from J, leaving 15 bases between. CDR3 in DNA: TGTGCCAGCAGTTACGGTAGGGATCCATTGTACGAGCAGTACGTC. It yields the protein CASSYGRDPLYEQYV.

CDR3 coding DNA: TGTGCCATCAGTGGCCGGACTAGCGGGGAGAGCACAGATACGCAGTATTTT. Its translation: CAISGRTSGESTDTQYF. This chain uses TRBV10-3 with TRBJ2-3, with 12 bases fitting TRBD2. Germline CDR1 is ENHRY and CDR2 is SYGVKD. J gave up 0 bases and V 4 bases, and 5 bases lay outside the gene matches. The CDR3 has 17 residues.

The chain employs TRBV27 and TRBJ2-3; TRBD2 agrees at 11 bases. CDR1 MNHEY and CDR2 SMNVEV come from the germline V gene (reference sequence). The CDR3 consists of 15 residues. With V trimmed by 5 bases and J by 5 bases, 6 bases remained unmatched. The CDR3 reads CASSLTSGGGDTQYF. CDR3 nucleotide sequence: TGTGCCAGCAGTCTCACTAGCGGGGGAGGAGATACGCAGTATTTT.

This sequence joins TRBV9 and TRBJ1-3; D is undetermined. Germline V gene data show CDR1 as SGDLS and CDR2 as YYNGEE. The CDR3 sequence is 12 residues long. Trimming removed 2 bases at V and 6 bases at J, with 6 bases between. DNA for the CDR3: TGTGCCAGCAGCGTCGGGGAAAACACCATATATTTT. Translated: CASSVGENTIYF. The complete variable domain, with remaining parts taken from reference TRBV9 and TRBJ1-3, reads DSGVTQTPKHLITATGQRVTLRCSPRSGDLSVYWYQQSLDQGLQFLIQYYNGEERAKGNILERFSAQQFPDLHSELNLSSLELGDSALYFCASSVGENTIYFGEGSWLTVV.

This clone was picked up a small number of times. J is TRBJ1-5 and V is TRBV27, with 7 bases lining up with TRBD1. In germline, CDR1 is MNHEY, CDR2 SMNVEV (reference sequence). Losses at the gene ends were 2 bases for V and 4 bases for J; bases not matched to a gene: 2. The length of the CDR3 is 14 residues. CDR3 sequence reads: CASSLRQGNQPQHF. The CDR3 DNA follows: TGTGCCAGCAGTTTAAGACAGGGAAATCAGCCCCAGCATTTT.

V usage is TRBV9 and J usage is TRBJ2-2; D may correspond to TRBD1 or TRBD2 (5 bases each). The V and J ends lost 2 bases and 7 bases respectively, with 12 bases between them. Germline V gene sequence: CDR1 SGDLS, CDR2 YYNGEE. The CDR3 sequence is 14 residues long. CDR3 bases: TGTGCCAGCAGCGTGACCGTGGGGGACGGGGAGCTGTTTTTT. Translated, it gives CASSVTVGDGELFF.

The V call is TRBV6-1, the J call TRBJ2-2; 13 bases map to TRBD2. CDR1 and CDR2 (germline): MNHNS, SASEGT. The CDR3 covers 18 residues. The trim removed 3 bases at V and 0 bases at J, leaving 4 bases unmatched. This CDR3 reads CASSDGLAGASNTGELFF. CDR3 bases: TGTGCCAGCAGTGATGGACTAGCGGGGGCCTCGAACACCGGGGAGCTGTTTTTT.

For the CDR3, the DNA is TGTGCCAGCAGCAAACTCCTGACTAGCGGCAGCTCCTACGAGCAGTACTTC. Encoded protein: CASSKLLTSGSSYEQYF. V usage is TRBV21-1 and J usage is TRBJ2-7; the table assigns TRBD2, which was not confirmed against the DNA. TRBV21-1 is designated a pseudogene. The CDR3 spans 17 residues.

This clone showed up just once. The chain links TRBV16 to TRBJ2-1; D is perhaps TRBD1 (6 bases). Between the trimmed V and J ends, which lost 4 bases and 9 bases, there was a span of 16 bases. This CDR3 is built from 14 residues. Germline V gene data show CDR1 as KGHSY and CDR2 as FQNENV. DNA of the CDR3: TGTGCCAGCAGCCGTGTACAGGGTGGTACTGAGCAGTTCTTC. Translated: CASSRVQGGTEQFF.

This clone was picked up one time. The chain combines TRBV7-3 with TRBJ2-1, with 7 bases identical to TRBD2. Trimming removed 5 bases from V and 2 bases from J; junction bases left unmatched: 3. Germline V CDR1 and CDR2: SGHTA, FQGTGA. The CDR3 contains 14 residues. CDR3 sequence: CASSSGTPYNEQFF. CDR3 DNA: TGTGCCAGCAGCAGCGGGACTCCCTACAATGAGCAGTTCTTC.

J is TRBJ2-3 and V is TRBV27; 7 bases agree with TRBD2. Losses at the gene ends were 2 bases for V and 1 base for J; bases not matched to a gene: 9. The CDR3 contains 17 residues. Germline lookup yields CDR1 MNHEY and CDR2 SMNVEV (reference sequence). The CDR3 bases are TGTGCCAGCAGTTTACGGAGGAGCGGGGTTGGCACAGATACGCAGTATTTT. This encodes CASSLRRSGVGTDTQYF.

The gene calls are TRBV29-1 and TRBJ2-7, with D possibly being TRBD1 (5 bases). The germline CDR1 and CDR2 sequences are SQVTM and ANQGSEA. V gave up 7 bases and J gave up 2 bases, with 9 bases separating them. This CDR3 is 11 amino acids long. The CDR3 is CSAQTAYEQYV. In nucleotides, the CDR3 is TGCAGCGCCCAGACAGCCTACGAGCAGTACGTC.

The CDR3 DNA is TGTGCCAGCAGTGAAGGGGGGGTGAACACTGAAGCTTTCTTT. This translates into CASSEGGVNTEAFF. The genes are TRBV6-1 and TRBJ1-1; a possible D gene is TRBD1 (5 bases). Germline V gene sequence: CDR1 MNHNS, CDR2 SASEGT. V gave up 1 base and J gave up 0 bases, with 6 bases separating them. CDR3 size: 14 residues.

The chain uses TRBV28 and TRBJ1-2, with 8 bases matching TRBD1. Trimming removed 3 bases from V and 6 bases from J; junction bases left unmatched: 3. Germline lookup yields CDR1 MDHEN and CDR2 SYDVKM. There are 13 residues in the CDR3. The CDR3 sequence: CASSFRTGNGYTF. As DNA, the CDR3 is TGTGCCAGCAGTTTTAGGACAGGGAATGGCTACACCTTC.

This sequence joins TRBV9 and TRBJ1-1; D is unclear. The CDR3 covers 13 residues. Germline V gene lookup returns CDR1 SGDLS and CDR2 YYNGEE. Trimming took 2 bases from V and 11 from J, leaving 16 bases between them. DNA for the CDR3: TGTGCCAGCAGCGTCCCCGGGAACCCTGTTGCTTTCTTT. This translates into CASSVPGNPVAFF.

The CDR3 is CASSLGLYTGELFF. The DNA for the CDR3 is TGTGCCAGCAGTTTAGGGTTGTACACCGGGGAGCTGTTTTTT. The V and J genes are TRBV27 and TRBJ2-2; D unresolved. V was pared by 2 bases and J by 3 bases, with 7 bases between. Germline CDR1 is MNHEY and CDR2 is SMNVEV (reference sequence). This CDR3 region has 14 residues.

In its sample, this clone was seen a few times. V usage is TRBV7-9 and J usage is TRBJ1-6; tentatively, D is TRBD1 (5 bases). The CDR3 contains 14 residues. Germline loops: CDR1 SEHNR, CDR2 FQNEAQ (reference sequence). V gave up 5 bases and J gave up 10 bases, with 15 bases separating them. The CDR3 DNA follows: TGTGCCAGCAGCATCTCCCAGGGAAGATCACCCCTCCACTTT. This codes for CASSISQGRSPLHF.

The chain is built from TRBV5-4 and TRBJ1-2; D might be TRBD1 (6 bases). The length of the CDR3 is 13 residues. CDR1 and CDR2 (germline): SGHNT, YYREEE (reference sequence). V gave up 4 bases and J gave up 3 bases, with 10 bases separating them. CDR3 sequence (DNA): TGTGCCAGCAGCGTGACAGGTGACTATGGCTACACCTTC. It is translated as CASSVTGDYGYTF.

The CDR3 region is CASSTYRDRGYEKLFF. In DNA form, the CDR3 reads TGTGCCAGCAGCACGTACCGGGACAGGGGGTATGAAAAACTGTTTTTT. The chain is built from TRBV7-9 and TRBJ1-4; the match to TRBD1 covers 11 bases. Germline CDR1 reads SEHNR; CDR2 reads FQNEAQ (reference sequence). Trimming took 5 bases from V and 6 from J; bases not matched to a gene: 8. This CDR3 contains 16 residues.

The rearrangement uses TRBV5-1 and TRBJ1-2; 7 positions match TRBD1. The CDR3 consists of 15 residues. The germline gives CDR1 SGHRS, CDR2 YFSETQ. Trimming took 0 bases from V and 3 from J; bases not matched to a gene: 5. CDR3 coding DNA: TGCGCCAGCAGCTTGGGCGGGACAGAAGACTATGGCTACACCTTC. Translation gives CASSLGGTEDYGYTF.